This T cell receptor beta chain was identified in a study of cytotoxic CD8 clonotypes in ibrutinib-treated CLL. About this clone itself: The antigen is undetermined.

CDR3 length: 13 amino acids. The V end was cut by 2 bases, the J end by 3 bases, with 5 bases between. CDR1 is MGHRA, CDR2 YSYEKL, per germline. Points from the study as a whole: Rare overall, public clonotypes shrank or held steady under therapy. A difference in sampling times existed between sustained-remission and progressing patients.

Clones were sequenced by immunoSEQ multiplex PCR, and TCRdb holds only the in-frame ones, with some missing. This sample has approximately 350,000 clones; 67% occur once, and the top ten carry 6.3%. This specimen consisted of PBMCs, obtained after 36 months of ibrutinib treatment. This sequence originates from a human donor with chronic lymphocytic leukemia. The V gene is TRBV4-1, the J gene TRBJ1-3; no definite D call. The CDR3 region has the DNA TGCGCCAGCAGCCAACCTGGTGGAAACACCATATATTTT. Protein: CASSQPGGNTIYF.